This T cell receptor beta chain was recovered during a study of T cell responses to AZD1222 COVID-19 vaccine. The repertoire was sequenced with immunoSEQ multiplex PCR; TCRdb's copy has only in-frame clones and lacks some. Of around 140,000 clones in the sample, 91% were seen once. This clone was counted only a few times. Its antigen is unidentified. The same CDR3 is also encoded by other DNA sequences in this sample. Study conclusions and caveats: White British people made up most donors, females outnumbered males, and clonal diversity was possibly underestimated. Increased Spike-specific TCR breadth and depth were observed after two AZD1222 doses.

The CDR3 loop spans 14 amino acids. Trimming cost V 2 bases and J 7 bases, with 9 bases left between them. Germline V lookup: CDR1 MNHNS, CDR2 SASEGT. The chain uses TRBV6-1 and TRBJ1-6; perhaps TRBD1 as D (5 bases). The receptor's source is an adult who received the MenACWY meningococcal vaccine as a control. Sequencing was performed on peripheral blood, taken 28 days after the second dose of the MenACWY control vaccine. The CDR3 reads CASSERGDNSPLHF. Here the CDR3 DNA reads TGTGCCAGCAGTGAAAGGGGCGACAATTCACCCCTCCACTTT.